The sequence of this TCR beta chain was determined in a study of cytomegalovirus exposure and HLA in healthy donors. V shed 3 bases and J 6 bases; nucleotides not matched to a gene: 13. Germline V gene sequence: CDR1 SGHTS, CDR2 YDEGEE. The CDR3 runs to 17 residues. Only in-frame clones appear in the TCRdb table, and some are missing; sequencing was by immunoSEQ multiplex PCR. The sample carries roughly 100,000 clones, around 89% recorded once. The chain employs TRBV5-8 and TRBJ2-2; 8 bases agree with TRBD1. The source is a woman between 18 and 29 years old in good health and CMV-seropositive. The specimen was PBMCs. CDR3 DNA sequence: TGTGCCAGCAGCTCACTAGGACAGGGCGCGGTCGCCGGGGAGCTGTTTTTT. This sequence encodes CASSSLGQGAVAGELFF. The full variable domain, its missing parts supplied by reference TRBV5-8 and TRBJ2-2, is EAGVTQSPTHLIKTRGQQATLRCSPISGHTSVYWYQQALGLGLQFLLWYDEGEERNRGNFPPRFSGRQFPNYSSELNVNALELEDSALYLCASSSLGQGAVAGELFFGEGSRLTVL.